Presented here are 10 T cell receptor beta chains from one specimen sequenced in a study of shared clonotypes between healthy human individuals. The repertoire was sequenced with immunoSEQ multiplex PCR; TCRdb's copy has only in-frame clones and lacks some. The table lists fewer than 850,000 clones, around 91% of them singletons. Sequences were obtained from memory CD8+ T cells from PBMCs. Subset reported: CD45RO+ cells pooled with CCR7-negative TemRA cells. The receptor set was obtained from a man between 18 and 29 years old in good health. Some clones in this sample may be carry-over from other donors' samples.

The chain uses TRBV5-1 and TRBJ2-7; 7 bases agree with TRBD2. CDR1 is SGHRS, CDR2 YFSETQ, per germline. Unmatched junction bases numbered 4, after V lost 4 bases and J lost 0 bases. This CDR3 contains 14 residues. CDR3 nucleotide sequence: TGCGCCAGCAGCACTAGCGCAAGCTCCTACGAGCAGTACTTC. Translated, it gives CASSTSASSYEQYF.

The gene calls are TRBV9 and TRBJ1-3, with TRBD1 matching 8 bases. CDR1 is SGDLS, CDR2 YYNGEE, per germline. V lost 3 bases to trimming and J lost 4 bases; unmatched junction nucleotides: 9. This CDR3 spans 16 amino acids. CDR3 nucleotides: TGTGCCAGCAGCGGACGGGGAACAGGGGGAGGAAACACCATATATTTT. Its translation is CASSGRGTGGGNTIYF.

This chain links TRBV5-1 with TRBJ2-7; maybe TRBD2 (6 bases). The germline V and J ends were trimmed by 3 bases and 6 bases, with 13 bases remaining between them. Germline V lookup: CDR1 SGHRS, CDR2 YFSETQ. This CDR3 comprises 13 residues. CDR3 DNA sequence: TGCGCCAGCAGCTGGGCGGGGATGGGCGAGCAGTACTTC. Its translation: CASSWAGMGEQYF.

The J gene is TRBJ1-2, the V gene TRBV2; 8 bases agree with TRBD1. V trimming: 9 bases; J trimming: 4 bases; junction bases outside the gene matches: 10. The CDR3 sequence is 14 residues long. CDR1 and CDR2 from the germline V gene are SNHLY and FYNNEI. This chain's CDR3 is CARTVRGRFYGYTF. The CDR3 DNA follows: TGTGCCAGAACCGTCAGGGGGCGCTTCTATGGCTACACCTTC.

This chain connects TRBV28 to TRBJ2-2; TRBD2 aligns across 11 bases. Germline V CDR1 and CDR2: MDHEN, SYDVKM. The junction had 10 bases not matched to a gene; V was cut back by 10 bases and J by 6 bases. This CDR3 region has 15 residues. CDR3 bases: TGTGCCATCAGAAGTAGCGGGAGGGAGGCCGGGGAGCTGTTTTTT. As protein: CAIRSSGREAGELFF.

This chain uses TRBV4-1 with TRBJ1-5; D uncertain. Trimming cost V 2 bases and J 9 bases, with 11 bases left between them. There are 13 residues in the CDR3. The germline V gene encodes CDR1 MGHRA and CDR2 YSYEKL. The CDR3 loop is CASSQMDGWPQHF. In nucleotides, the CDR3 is TGCGCCAGCAGCCAAATGGATGGGTGGCCCCAGCATTTT.

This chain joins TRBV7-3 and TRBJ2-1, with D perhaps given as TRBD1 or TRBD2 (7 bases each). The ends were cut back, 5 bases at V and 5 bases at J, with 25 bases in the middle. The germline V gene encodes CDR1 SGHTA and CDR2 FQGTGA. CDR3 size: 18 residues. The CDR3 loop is CASSTRGGPGAKNNEQFF. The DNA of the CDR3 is TGTGCCAGCAGCACCAGGGGGGGACCTGGTGCTAAAAACAATGAGCAGTTCTTC.

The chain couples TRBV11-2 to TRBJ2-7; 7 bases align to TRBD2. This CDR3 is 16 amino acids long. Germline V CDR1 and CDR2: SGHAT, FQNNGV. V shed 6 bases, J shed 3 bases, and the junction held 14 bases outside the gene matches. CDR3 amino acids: CASSLELASGIYEQYF. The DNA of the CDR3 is TGTGCCAGCAGTCTGGAGCTGGCTAGCGGCATCTACGAGCAGTACTTC.

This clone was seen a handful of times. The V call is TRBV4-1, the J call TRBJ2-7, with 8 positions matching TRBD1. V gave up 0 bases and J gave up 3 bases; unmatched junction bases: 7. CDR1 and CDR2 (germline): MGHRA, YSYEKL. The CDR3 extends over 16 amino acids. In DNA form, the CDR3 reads TGCGCCAGCAGCCAAGAAGGACAGGGAAAGGTCTACGAGCAGTACTTC. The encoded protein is CASSQEGQGKVYEQYF.

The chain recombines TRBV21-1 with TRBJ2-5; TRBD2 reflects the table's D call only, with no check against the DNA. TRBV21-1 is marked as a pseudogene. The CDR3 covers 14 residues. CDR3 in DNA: TGTGCCAGCACCCGGGAGAGAGTGATAGAGACCCAGTACTTC. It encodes CASTRERVIETQYF.